This record concerns one T cell receptor (beta chain) sequence. The antigen is undetermined. The data were obtained in a study of blood T cells in healthy people across ages. The CDR3 has 13 residues. The V gene's germline CDR1 is SGHRS and CDR2 YFSETQ. V was cut by 2 bases and J by 10 bases, with 13 bases left in between. The second PCR ran about 6 to 12 cycles with a sample-barcoded 5' primer and J-beta primers. TCRdb used MiXCR to reprocess the 5' RACE reads, holding one entry per CDR3 protein. The profile shows approximately 760,000 distinct CDR3 sequences, approximately 25% of them singletons. General study findings and limits: Strong correlation existed between TCR beta diversity and naive T cell percentage. Diversity of TCR beta per million T cells declined in a roughly linear way with age.

The sample was also linked to a second study, of T cells of mothers and their children. Per that paper: In unrelated and related pairs, TCR recombination output is shaped in a similar way by thymic selection.

The sequencing input was blood. The clonotype originates from a boy between 10 and 17 years old in good health. The rearrangement uses TRBV5-1 and TRBJ2-1, with a weak D call TRBD1 (5 bases). The CDR3 region is CASSLQESKEQFF. The CDR3 bases are TGCGCCAGCAGCTTACAGGAGTCAAAAGAGCAGTTCTTC. The full variable domain, with the rest looked up from reference TRBV5-1 and TRBJ2-1, is KAGVTQTPRYLIKTRGQQVTLSCSPISGHRSVSWYQQTPGQGLQFLFEYFSETQRNKGNFPGRFSGRQFSNSRSEMNVSTLELGDSALYLCASSLQESKEQFFGPGTRLTVL.